This T cell receptor (beta chain) was recovered during a study of beta chain features in type 1 diabetes. As for the study in general: Investigators examined 107,917,701 sorted cells across all samples. Study results and limitations: The study found that naive, central memory and Treg TCRB repertoires appeared more similar in patients than in healthy donors.

Every donor provided one heparinised blood draw, which averaged about 120 mL. Staining for CD45RO/CCR7/CD25/CD127/CD95/CD27 allowed sorting of CD4+ naive, central memory, regulatory and stem cell-like memory cells. Trimming shortened V by 3 bases and J by 7 bases, and 11 bases separated the two germline ends. The germline gives CDR1 SGHKS, CDR2 YYEKEE (reference sequence). The CDR3 extends over 13 amino acids. Note on this clone: Its specificity is unknown.

Of the isolated RNA, all was reverse transcribed, and so the sequenced material was expressed TCRB transcripts. TCRdb's copy holds only in-frame clones and misses some; the assay was immunoSEQ multiplex PCR. The sample lists several thousand clones; roughly 74% were seen once. The origin of this receptor is a woman aged 18-30 years in good health. Sample: Tregs from blood. This rearrangement joins TRBV5-5 to TRBJ1-5; possible D gene TRBD1, 6 bases. CDR3 in amino acids: CASSSQGGQPQHF. CDR3 bases: TGTGCCAGCAGCTCACAGGGTGGCCAGCCCCAGCATTTT.